This record looks at one T cell receptor (beta chain) sequence and its context. Its antigen is as yet unknown. 60 Vbeta and 13 Jbeta primers were used in PCR. TCRdb's copy holds only in-frame clones and misses some; the assay was immunoSEQ multiplex PCR. Of 110,000 or so clones listed, roughly two thirds are singletons. The data belong to a study of cytomegalovirus exposure and HLA in healthy donors. Whole-study results and caveats: An analysis done earlier found most TCR beta V segments productive about 90% or about 30% of the time. Across donors, most TCRs were seen rarely, yet some public ones were widespread. One cluster of highly shared sequence variants probably arose as a sequencing artifact.

Between the trimmed V and J ends, which lost 5 bases and 6 bases, there was a span of 14 bases. From germline, CDR1 is KGHSH and CDR2 LQKENI. The CDR3 runs to 14 residues. The TCR comes from a young man in good health and CMV-seropositive. The rearrangement links TRBV18 to TRBJ2-1; D unresolved. The sample taken for sequencing was PBMCs. The CDR3 nucleotides read TGTGCCAGCTCATCCTACCCCATCCCCAATGAGCAGTTCTTC. Amino acid sequence: CASSSYPIPNEQFF.